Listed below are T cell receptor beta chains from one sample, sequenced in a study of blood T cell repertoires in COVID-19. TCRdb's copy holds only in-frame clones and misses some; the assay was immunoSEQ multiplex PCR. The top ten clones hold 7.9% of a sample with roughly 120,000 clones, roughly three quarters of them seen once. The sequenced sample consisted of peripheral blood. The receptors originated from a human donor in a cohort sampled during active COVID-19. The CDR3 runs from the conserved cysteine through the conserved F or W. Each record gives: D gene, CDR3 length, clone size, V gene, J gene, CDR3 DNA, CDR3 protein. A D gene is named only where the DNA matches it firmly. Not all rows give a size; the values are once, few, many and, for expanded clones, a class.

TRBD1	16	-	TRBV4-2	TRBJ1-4	TGTGCCAGCAGCCAAGACCGGGACAGGGGGCAGGAAAAACTGTTTTTT	CASSQDRDRGQEKLFF
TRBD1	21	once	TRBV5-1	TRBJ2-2	TGCGCCAGCAGCTTGGCCCGGGACAGAGGAACAATCGCATTAAAAACCGGGGAGCTGTTTTTT	CASSLARDRGTIALKTGELFF
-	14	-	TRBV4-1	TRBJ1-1	TGCGCCAGCAGCCAAGACGCTACGAACACTGAAGCTTTCTTT	CASSQDATNTEAFF
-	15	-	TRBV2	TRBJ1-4	TGTGCCAGCAGTGAAGACAGGGCAACTAATGAAAAACTGTTTTTT	CASSEDRATNEKLFF
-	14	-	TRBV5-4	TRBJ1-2	TGTGCCAGCAGCTTGGCCTTGGTGGGCACTGGCTACACCTTC	CASSLALVGTGYTF
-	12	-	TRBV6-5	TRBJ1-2	TGTGCCAGCAGTTACTCCGGTTATGGCTACACCTTC	CASSYSGYGYTF
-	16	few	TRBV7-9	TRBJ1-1	TGTGCCAGCAGCCCTAGTTGGACATACCAGAACACTGAAGCTTTCTTT	CASSPSWTYQNTEAFF
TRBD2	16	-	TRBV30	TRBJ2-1	TGTGCCTGGAGTGTACGACTAGCGGGGACAGGTAATGAGCAGTTCTTC	CAWSVRLAGTGNEQFF
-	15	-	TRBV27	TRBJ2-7	TGTGCCAGCAGACAGGTGCTTTCCTCCCGCTACGAGCAGTACTTC	CASRQVLSSRYEQYF
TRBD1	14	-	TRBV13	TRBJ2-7	TGTGCCAGCAGCCCCTTACAGGGGGTCTACGAGCAGTACTTC	CASSPLQGVYEQYF
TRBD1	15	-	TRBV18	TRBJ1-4	TGTGCCAGCTCACCACTCGGGACAGGGGTTGAAAAACTGTTTTTT	CASSPLGTGVEKLFF
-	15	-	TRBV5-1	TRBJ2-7	TGCGCCAGCAGCTTGTCGACAGGCTTTGGTTACGAGCAGTACTTC	CASSLSTGFGYEQYF
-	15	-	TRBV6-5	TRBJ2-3	TGTGCCAGCAGCGTTGGCGGGGCTAGCACAGATACGCAGTATTTT	CASSVGGASTDTQYF
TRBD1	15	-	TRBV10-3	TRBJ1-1	TGTGCCATCAGTGACCCGGGACAGACTAACACTGAAGCTTTCTTT	CAISDPGQTNTEAFF
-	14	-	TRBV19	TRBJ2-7	TGTGCCAGTAGTATAGAGCGGGGCTCCTACGAGCAGTACTTC	CASSIERGSYEQYF
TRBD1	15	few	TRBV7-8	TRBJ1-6	TGTGCCAGCAGCCCCCGACAGGGTCCTAATTCACCCCTCCACTTT	CASSPRQGPNSPLHF
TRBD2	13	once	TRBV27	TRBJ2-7	TGTGCCACCCGGGGGGGCGGACTCTACGAGCAGTACTTC	CATRGGGLYEQYF
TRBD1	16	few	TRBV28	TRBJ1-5	TGTGCCAGCAGTTTAGAGACAGGGACGAAAAATCAGCCCCAGCATTTT	CASSLETGTKNQPQHF
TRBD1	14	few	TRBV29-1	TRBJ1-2	TGCAGCGTTGTTGGTCTGGGGACAGAAGGTGGCTACACCTTC	CSVVGLGTEGGYTF
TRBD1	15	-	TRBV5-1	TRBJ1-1	TGCGCCAGCAGCTTGGACGGGACAGGGAGGACTGAAGCTTTCTTT	CASSLDGTGRTEAFF
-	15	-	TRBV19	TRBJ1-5	TGTGCCAGTAGTATGGTAAACAGGGCTAGTCAGCCCCAGCATTTT	CASSMVNRASQPQHF
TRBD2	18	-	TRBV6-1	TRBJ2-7	TGTGCCAGCAGTGGGGGGGGACTAGCGGGCCCAAGCTCCTACGAGCAGTACTTC	CASSGGGLAGPSSYEQYF
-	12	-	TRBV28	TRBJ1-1	TGTGCCAGCGGAGGACCTTACACTGAAGCTTTCTTT	CASGGPYTEAFF
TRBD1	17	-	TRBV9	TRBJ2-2	TGTGCCAGCAGCGTAGCTACAGGGGCCGCGAACACCGGGGAGCTGTTTTTT	CASSVATGAANTGELFF
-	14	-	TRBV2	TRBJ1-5	TGTGCCAGCAGTGAAGGGAGGGCGGGTCAGCCCCAGCATTTT	CASSEGRAGQPQHF
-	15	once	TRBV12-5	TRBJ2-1	TGTGCTAGTGGTTTCGTCCCCAGCTCCTACAATGAGCAGTTCTTC	CASGFVPSSYNEQFF
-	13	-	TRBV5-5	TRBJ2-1	TGTGCCAGCGGAGCCAGCTCCTACAATGAGCAGTTCTTC	CASGASSYNEQFF
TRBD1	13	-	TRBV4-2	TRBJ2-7	TGTGCCAGCAGCCAGGACAGGGACTACGAGCAGTACTTC	CASSQDRDYEQYF
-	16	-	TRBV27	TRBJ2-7	TGTGCCAGCAGTCAATCAGGGTGGGGCGCCTCCTACGAGCAGTACTTC	CASSQSGWGASYEQYF
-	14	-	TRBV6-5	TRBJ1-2	TGTGCCAGCAGCCCCGGAGGGGTTCGGTATGGCTACACCTTC	CASSPGGVRYGYTF
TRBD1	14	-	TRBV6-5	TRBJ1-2	TGTGCCAGCAGGGACCGCGGGACAGGGAACGGCTACACCTTC	CASRDRGTGNGYTF
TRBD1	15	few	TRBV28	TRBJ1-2	TGTGCCAGCAGCCCGGGACAGGGGCCCAACTATGGCTACACCTTC	CASSPGQGPNYGYTF
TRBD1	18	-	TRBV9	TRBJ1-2	TGTGCCAGCAGTGGATTTTCAGGACAGGGGCTTCCCCCGGGAAGTTACACCTTC	CASSGFSGQGLPPGSYTF
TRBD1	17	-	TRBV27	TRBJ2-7	TGTGCCAGCAGTTTATCGGCCCCAGGGGGCGCGTCCTACGAGCAGTACTTC	CASSLSAPGGASYEQYF
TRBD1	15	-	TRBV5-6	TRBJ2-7	TGTGCCAGCAGCTTGGAGGGGACAGGGCTCTACGAGCAGTACTTC	CASSLEGTGLYEQYF
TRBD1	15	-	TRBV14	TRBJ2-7	TGTGCCAGCAGCACCTACAGGGGCCTCGCCTACGAGCAGTACTTC	CASSTYRGLAYEQYF
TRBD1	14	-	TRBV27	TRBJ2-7	TGTGCCAGCAGTTTGCAGGGGGCCTCCTACGAGCAGTACTTC	CASSLQGASYEQYF
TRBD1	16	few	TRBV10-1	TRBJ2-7	TGCGCCAGCAGTGAGTCCGGCAGGGGGCGAACCTACGAGCAGTACTTC	CASSESGRGRTYEQYF
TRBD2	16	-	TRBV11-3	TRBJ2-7	TGTGCCAGCAGCTTAGCCTTTAGCGGGAGGAACTACGAGCAGTACTTC	CASSLAFSGRNYEQYF
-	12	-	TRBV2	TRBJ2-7	TGTGCCAGCAGGCAGGACAGCTACGAGCAGTACTTC	CASRQDSYEQYF
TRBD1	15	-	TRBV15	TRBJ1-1	TGTGCCACCAGCAGTCTACAGGGGGCGAACACTGAAGCTTTCTTT	CATSSLQGANTEAFF
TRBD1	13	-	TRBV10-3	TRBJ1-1	TGTGCCATCAGGGGACAGGGGGACACTGAAGCTTTCTTT	CAIRGQGDTEAFF
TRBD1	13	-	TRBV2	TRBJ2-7	TGTGCCACCAACCGGGACAGGGGCTACGAGCAGTACTTC	CATNRDRGYEQYF
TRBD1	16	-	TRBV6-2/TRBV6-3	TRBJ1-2	TGTGCCAGCAGTTACTCGACTGGACAGGAAAACTATGGCTACACCTTC	CASSYSTGQENYGYTF
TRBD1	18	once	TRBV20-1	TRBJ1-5	TGCAGTGCTAGTGGTGTGGACAGGGCCAAGGGCAGCAATCAGCCCCAGCATTTT	CSASGVDRAKGSNQPQHF
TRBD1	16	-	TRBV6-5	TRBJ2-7	TGTGCCAGCAGTTACTCTGGACAGGGCACACCCTACGAGCAGTACTTC	CASSYSGQGTPYEQYF
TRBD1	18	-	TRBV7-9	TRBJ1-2	TGTGCCAGCAGCTTAGCGGGACAGGGGCCAGCAGGTGACTATGGCTACACCTTC	CASSLAGQGPAGDYGYTF
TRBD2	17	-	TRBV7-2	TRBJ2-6	TGTGCCAGCAGCCAACTAGCGGGAGCCACCGGGGCCAACGTCCTGACTTTC	CASSQLAGATGANVLTF
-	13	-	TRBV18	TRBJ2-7	TGTGCCAGCTCACCAAGCAGGGAATACGAGCAGTACTTC	CASSPSREYEQYF
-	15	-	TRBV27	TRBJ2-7	TGTGCCAGCAGCCTGGTGGGCCAGGGGCCCTACGAGCAGTACTTC	CASSLVGQGPYEQYF
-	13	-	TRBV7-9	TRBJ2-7	TGTGCCAGCAGCTTAGACAGCCACTACGAGCAGTACTTC	CASSLDSHYEQYF
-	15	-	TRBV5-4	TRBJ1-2	TGTGCCAGCAGCTTGGCCCGGCCTCAACGCGGTGGCTACACCTTC	CASSLARPQRGGYTF
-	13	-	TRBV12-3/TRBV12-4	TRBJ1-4	TGTGCCAGCAGTTCAGGGGCCGATGAAAAACTGTTTTTT	CASSSGADEKLFF
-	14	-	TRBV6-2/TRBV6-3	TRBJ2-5	TGTGCCAGCAGTCTAACGGTGGGGGGAGAGACCCAGTACTTC	CASSLTVGGETQYF
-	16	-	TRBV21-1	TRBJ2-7	TGTGCCAGCAGCCCCAAGCGGGAGACAGGGTCCTACGAGCAGTACTTC	CASSPKRETGSYEQYF